This T cell receptor (beta chain) stems from a study of shared clonotypes between healthy human individuals. The germline V and J ends were trimmed by 4 bases and 0 bases, with 13 bases remaining between them. Per the germline V gene, CDR1 is SGHRS and CDR2 is YFSETQ. The CDR3 has 16 residues. Recent acute infections and vaccinations were absent in the healthy HIV-negative adult donors. Using immunoSEQ multiplex PCR, the repertoire was profiled, and TCRdb retains in-frame clones only, with some absent. The sample consists of 2.5 million or so clones, about 92% of them appearing once. This chain connects TRBV5-1 to TRBJ2-2; weak D call: TRBD1 (6 bases). The sequenced sample was naive CD4+ T cells sorted from blood. Indicated subset: CD45RA+ positively selected. The TCR was taken from a man aged 18 to 29 in good health. The CDR3 is CASSLTGTPNTGELFF. CDR3 nucleotide sequence: TGCGCCAGCAGCCTGACCGGGACACCGAACACCGGGGAGCTGTTTTTT.